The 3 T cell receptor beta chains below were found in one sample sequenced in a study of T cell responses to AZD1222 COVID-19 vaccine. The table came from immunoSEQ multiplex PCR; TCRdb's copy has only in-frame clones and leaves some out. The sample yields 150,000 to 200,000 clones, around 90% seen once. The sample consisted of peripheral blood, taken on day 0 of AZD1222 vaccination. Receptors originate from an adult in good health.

The CDR3 bases are TGTGCCAGCTCCCAGCGGGAGAACCCCTACAATGAGCAGTTCTTC. Its translation: CASSQRENPYNEQFF. The chain carries TRBV2 and TRBJ2-1; TRBD2 matches 8 bases. Per the germline V gene, CDR1 is SNHLY and CDR2 is FYNNEI. The CDR3 is 15 amino acids. V shed 8 bases and J 2 bases; nucleotides not matched to a gene: 8. Combining the CDR3 with reference TRBV2 and TRBJ2-1 gives the whole variable domain EPEVTQTPSHQVTQMGQEVILRCVPISNHLYFYWYRQILGQKVEFLVSFYNNEISEKSEIFDDQFSVERPDGSNFTLKIRSTKLEDSAMYFCASSQRENPYNEQFFGPGTRLTVL.

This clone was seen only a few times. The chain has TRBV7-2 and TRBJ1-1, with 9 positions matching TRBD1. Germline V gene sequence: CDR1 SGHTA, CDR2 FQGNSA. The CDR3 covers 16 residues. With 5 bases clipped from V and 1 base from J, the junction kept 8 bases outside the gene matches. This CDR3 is CASSAHRGRGNTEAFF. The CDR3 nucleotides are TGTGCCAGCAGCGCCCACAGGGGGCGCGGGAACACTGAAGCTTTCTTT.

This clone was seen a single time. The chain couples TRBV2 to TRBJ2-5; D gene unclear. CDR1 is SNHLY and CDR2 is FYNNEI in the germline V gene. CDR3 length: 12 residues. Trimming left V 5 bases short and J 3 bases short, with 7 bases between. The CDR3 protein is CASSSSEETQYF. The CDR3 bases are TGTGCCAGCAGTAGTAGTGAAGAGACCCAGTACTTC.